Each of the 12 T cell receptor beta chains below was sequenced from the same sample in a study of cytomegalovirus exposure and HLA in healthy donors. A multiplex PCR was run with 60 Vbeta primers and 13 Jbeta primers. TCRdb's table, derived via immunoSEQ multiplex PCR, lists solely in-frame clones and lacks some. The sample yields some 200,000 clones, around 79% seen once. Sequencing was carried out using PBMCs. These receptors all come from a man between 18 and 29 years old in good health and CMV-seronegative.

J is TRBJ2-1 and V is TRBV5-4; D may be TRBD2 (5 bases). Between the trimmed V and J ends, which lost 3 bases and 9 bases, there was a span of 22 bases. This CDR3 spans 16 amino acids. Germline CDR1 reads SGHNT; CDR2 reads YYREEE (reference sequence). CDR3 in amino acids: CASSSRGLGFDLEQFF. The DNA for the CDR3 is TGTGCCAGCAGCTCGAGAGGGCTGGGATTTGACCTTGAGCAGTTCTTC.

V is TRBV7-9 and J is TRBJ2-1; 11 bases fit TRBD2. The length of the CDR3 is 16 residues. Germline CDR1 SEHNR, CDR2 FQNEAQ (reference sequence). The V gene end was trimmed by 1 base and the J gene end by 9 bases; junction bases not matched to a gene: 8. The CDR3 loop reads CASSLEPGTSGFEQFF. CDR3 DNA: TGTGCCAGCAGCTTAGAACCCGGGACTAGCGGTTTTGAGCAGTTCTTC.

This chain joins TRBV29-1 and TRBJ1-5; possible D gene TRBD1, 5 bases. With 0 bases removed from V and 6 bases from J, the gap between germline ends came to 12 bases. The length of the CDR3 is 14 residues. Germline V lookup: CDR1 SQVTM, CDR2 ANQGSEA. The CDR3, as DNA: TGCAGCGTTGAAGATCAGGGTCGCGGTCAGCCCCAGCATTTT. Translated: CSVEDQGRGQPQHF.

This clone has just a few counts. The gene calls are TRBV19 and TRBJ1-5; no definite D call. V was pared by 7 bases and J by 2 bases, with 15 bases between. The CDR3 has 15 residues. Germline lookup yields CDR1 LNHDA and CDR2 SQIVND (reference sequence). The CDR3 protein is CASTSLTRGNQPQHF. CDR3 nucleotide sequence: TGTGCCAGTACCTCTCTCACGAGGGGCAATCAGCCCCAGCATTTT.

J is TRBJ2-5 and V is TRBV5-1, with D possibly being TRBD1 (6 bases). CDR1 SGHRS and CDR2 YFSETQ come from the germline V gene. V was shortened by 1 base and J by 2 bases, with 6 bases between the two germline ends. There are 13 residues in the CDR3. This chain's CDR3 is CASSLQGQETQYF. In DNA, the CDR3 is TGCGCCAGCAGCTTGCAGGGGCAAGAGACCCAGTACTTC.

The chain links TRBV9 to TRBJ2-1; 13 nucleotides align to TRBD2. Germline V gene sequence: CDR1 SGDLS, CDR2 YYNGEE. The CDR3 sequence is 17 residues long. The V segment lost 2 bases and the J segment 0 bases; nucleotides outside the gene matches: 2. The DNA of the CDR3 is TGTGCCAGCAGCGTGGGACTAGCGGGGACCTCCTACAATGAGCAGTTCTTC. Amino acids: CASSVGLAGTSYNEQFF.

The CDR3 region is CAWSVHRNTEAFF. The CDR3 DNA reads as TGTGCCTGGAGTGTACACCGGAACACTGAAGCTTTCTTT. This chain links TRBV30 with TRBJ1-1; no definite D call. V lost 0 bases, J lost 1 base, and 6 bases lay in between. The CDR3 spans 13 residues. Germline CDR1 is GTSNPN and CDR2 is SVGIG (reference sequence).

The chain employs TRBV11-2 and TRBJ2-5; 9 bases are shared with TRBD1. V lost 5 bases, J lost 5 bases, and 9 bases stayed unmatched. The CDR3 loop spans 15 amino acids. Germline CDR1 and CDR2: SGHAT and FQNNGV. The CDR3 region has the DNA TGTGCCAGCAGCAGTAGGACAGGGGTAGGGGAGACCCAGTACTTC. This translates into CASSSRTGVGETQYF.

The J gene is TRBJ2-2, the V gene TRBV5-4; 8 bases map to TRBD1. With V trimmed by 4 bases and J by 4 bases, 3 bases remained unmatched. The germline gives CDR1 SGHNT, CDR2 YYREEE (reference sequence). The CDR3 contains 14 residues. The CDR3 protein is CASSEGQATGELFF. The CDR3, as DNA: TGTGCCAGCAGCGAGGGACAGGCCACCGGGGAGCTGTTTTTT.

The rearrangement links TRBV5-1 to TRBJ1-1; D is perhaps TRBD1 (5 bases). V was pared by 4 bases and J by 4 bases, with 14 bases between. The CDR3 extends over 14 amino acids. Germline loops: CDR1 SGHRS, CDR2 YFSETQ. The CDR3 sequence: CASSVVEGPTEAFF. Here the CDR3 DNA reads TGCGCCAGCAGCGTGGTGGAGGGACCCACTGAAGCTTTCTTT.

The rearrangement links TRBV7-2 to TRBJ2-5; TRBD1 might be the D (6 bases). Germline lookup yields CDR1 SGHTA and CDR2 FQGNSA. V lost 2 bases to trimming and J lost 4 bases, with 11 bases between them. The CDR3 runs 14 residues. CDR3 sequence reads: CASSLNWGRETQYF. CDR3 DNA: TGTGCCAGCAGCTTAAATTGGGGGCGAGAGACCCAGTACTTC. Drawing the rest from reference TRBV7-2 and TRBJ2-5, the complete variable domain is GAGVSQSPSNKVTEKGKDVELRCDPISGHTALYWYRQSLGQGLEFLIYFQGNSAPDKSGLPSDRFSAERTGGSVSTLTIQRTQQEDSAVYLCASSLNWGRETQYFGPGTRLLVL.

V is TRBV5-1 and J is TRBJ2-5; 14 positions agree with TRBD2. This CDR3 comprises 17 residues. CDR1 SGHRS and CDR2 YFSETQ come from the germline V gene. The V and J ends lost 2 bases and 4 bases, in that order; junction bases with no gene match: 7. CDR3 region: CASSFGGTSGGGETQYF. CDR3 bases: TGCGCCAGCAGCTTTGGGGGGACTAGCGGGGGAGGAGAGACCCAGTACTTC.